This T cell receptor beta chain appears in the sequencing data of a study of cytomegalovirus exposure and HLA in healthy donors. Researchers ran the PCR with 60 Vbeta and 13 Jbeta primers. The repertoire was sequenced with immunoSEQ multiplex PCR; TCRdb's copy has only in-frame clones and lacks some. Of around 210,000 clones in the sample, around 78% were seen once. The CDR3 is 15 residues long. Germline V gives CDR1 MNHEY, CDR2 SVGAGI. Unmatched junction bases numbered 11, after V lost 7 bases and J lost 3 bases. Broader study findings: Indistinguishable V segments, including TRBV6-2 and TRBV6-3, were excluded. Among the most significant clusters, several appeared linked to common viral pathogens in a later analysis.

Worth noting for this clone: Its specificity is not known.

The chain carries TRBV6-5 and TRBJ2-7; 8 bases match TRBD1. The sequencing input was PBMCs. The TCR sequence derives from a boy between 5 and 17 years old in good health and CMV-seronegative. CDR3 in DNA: TGTGCCAGCACGAACAGGGGGGACCCAGACTACGAGCAGTACTTC. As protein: CASTNRGDPDYEQYF.